The 24 T cell receptor beta chains presented below share a single source sample, sequenced in a study of post-analysis software for immune sequencing data. General observations from the study: In patients, a few TRBV segments were more frequent than in controls, with TRBV5-6, TRBV5-1 and TRBV20-1 among them.

TCR beta cDNA libraries had unique molecular identifiers. TCRdb reanalysed the PCR reads using MiXCR and keeps one entry per CDR3 protein. The sample has roughly 800,000 distinct CDR3 sequences, 25% to 30% seen once. These receptors' antigens are unknown. Material for sequencing was blood. The origin of the receptors is a girl aged 5 to 17 with multiple sclerosis.

The V gene is TRBV3-1, the J gene TRBJ1-1; 9 bases are a match to TRBD1. V shed 6 bases and J 0 bases; nucleotides not matched to a gene: 14. This CDR3 comprises 18 residues. Per the germline V gene, CDR1 is LGHDT and CDR2 is YNNKEL (reference sequence). As DNA, the CDR3 is TGTGCCAGCAGGTCCGGGACAGGGCCCCTGTGGGTGAACACTGAAGCTTTCTTT. Encoded protein: CASRSGTGPLWVNTEAFF.

The chain recombines TRBV6-6 with TRBJ2-5; D gene ambiguous. The CDR3 has 14 residues. V gave up 2 bases and J gave up 8 bases, with 15 bases separating them. The V gene's germline CDR1 is MNHNY and CDR2 SVGAGI (reference sequence). The CDR3 sequence is CASSYTVTQSTQYF. The CDR3 nucleotides are TGTGCCAGCAGTTACACCGTGACGCAGAGTACCCAGTACTTC.

This clonotype has only a few counts. The chain carries TRBV6-5 and TRBJ2-7; D may be TRBD1 or TRBD2 (7 bases each). Germline V gives CDR1 MNHEY, CDR2 SVGAGI. V was trimmed by 6 bases and J by 6 bases, leaving 15 bases between them. The CDR3 is 13 amino acids. The CDR3 protein is CASRAGQRGEQYF. DNA for the CDR3: TGTGCCAGCAGAGCGGGACAGCGGGGCGAGCAGTACTTC.

This clonotype has just one count. A junction boundary mismatches the germline segment, possibly from a read error. The chain couples TRBV7-2 to TRBJ1-1; the D is unclear. Germline V gene data show CDR1 as SGHTA and CDR2 as FQGNSA. The CDR3 contains 14 residues. This CDR3 reads CANSLAPVGTEAFF. As DNA, the CDR3 is TGTGCCAACAGCTTAGCCCCGGTGGGCACCGAAGCTTTCTTT.

This clonotype came up many times. V and J are TRBV20-1 and TRBJ2-3, with 10 bases identical to TRBD2. The J segment lost 3 bases and the V segment lost 6 bases, leaving 12 bases of the junction unmatched. CDR3 length: 16 amino acids. From germline, CDR1 is DFQATT and CDR2 SNEGSKA (reference sequence). This CDR3 is CSANLAGVSVTDTQYF. CDR3 nucleotides: TGCAGTGCCAATCTAGCGGGAGTATCGGTAACAGATACGCAGTATTTT.

The chain combines TRBV7-2 with TRBJ2-1; possible D gene TRBD2, 6 bases. Germline assignment: CDR1 SGHTA and CDR2 FQGNSA. The CDR3 length is 18 residues. V was pared by 2 bases and J by 0 bases, with 17 bases between. The CDR3 DNA reads TGTGCCAGCAGCTTACTACGCGGGGCTACGAGCTCCTACAATGAGCAGTTCTTC. Translating gives CASSLLRGATSSYNEQFF.

This clonotype has at least ten counts. CDR3 DNA sequence: TGCAGCGTTCGGGTCGGGAGGGTGAGTGAGCAGTTCTTC. This gives the protein CSVRVGRVSEQFF. V and J are TRBV29-1 and TRBJ2-1; 8 nucleotides agree with TRBD2. The CDR3 has 13 residues. Trimming at V came to 5 bases and at J to 9 bases, leaving 9 bases not matched to a gene. Germline loops: CDR1 SQVTM, CDR2 ANQGSEA.

There are a few counts of this clonotype. The rearrangement joins TRBV12-3 or TRBV12-4 to TRBJ2-5; 11 bases are a match to TRBD1. Germline trimming cut 6 bases from V and 7 bases from J; bases unmatched to any gene: 7. The CDR3 has 14 amino acids. In nucleotides, the CDR3 is TGTGCCAGCAGCCCGGACAGGGGGCTTGGGACCCAGTACTTC. It yields the protein CASSPDRGLGTQYF.

This clonotype was picked up a small number of times. The J gene is TRBJ2-7, the V gene TRBV20-1, with a tentative D call TRBD2 (5 bases). The J call may be mistaken, given a closer DNA end match to TRBJ2-5. This CDR3 region has 13 residues. The germline CDR1 and CDR2 sequences are DFQATT and SNEGSKA (reference sequence). In DNA form, the CDR3 reads TGCAGTGCTAGAGGGAGCGGCCAAGAGACCCAGTACTTC. Translating it yields CSARGSGQETQYF.

The chain employs TRBV2 and TRBJ2-1; the D call may be TRBD1 or TRBD2 (5 bases each). Germline lookup yields CDR1 SNHLY and CDR2 FYNNEI. Trimming left V 3 bases short and J 5 bases short, with 17 bases between. This CDR3 contains 16 residues. The DNA for the CDR3 is TGTGCCAGCAGTGACCCCCGGGACGGGAAGAACAATGAGCAGTTCTTC. Its protein product is CASSDPRDGKNNEQFF.

This clonotype turned up a few times. The rearrangement uses TRBV7-8 and TRBJ1-1; D is undetermined. The CDR3 totals 16 residues. Per the germline V gene, CDR1 is SGHVS and CDR2 is FQNEAQ. V lost 4 bases and J lost 8, with 23 bases in between. DNA for the CDR3: TGTGCCAGCAGCTACCGAGGGTTTGTGGCCGGAAGAGAAGCTTTCTTT. Its protein is CASSYRGFVAGREAFF. The full variable domain, completed using reference TRBV7-8 and TRBJ1-1, is GAGVSQSPRYKVAKRGQDVALRCDPISGHVSLFWYQQALGQGPEFLTYFQNEAQLDKSGLPSDRFFAERPEGSVSTLKIQRTQQEDSAVYLCASSYRGFVAGREAFFGQGTRLTVV.

The chain uses TRBV25-1 and TRBJ2-5; a possible D gene is TRBD2 (7 bases). Germline values: CDR1 MGHDK, CDR2 SYGVNS. This CDR3 is 15 amino acids long. Between the trimmed V and J ends, which lost 0 bases and 1 base, there was a span of 9 bases. CDR3 region: CASSEYAGAQETQYF. The CDR3 nucleotides read TGTGCCAGCAGTGAATATGCGGGGGCCCAAGAGACCCAGTACTTC.

V is TRBV6-6 and J is TRBJ2-7; possibly TRBD1 for D (5 bases). Germline V lookup: CDR1 MNHNY, CDR2 SVGAGI (reference sequence). The CDR3 has 15 residues. Trimming took off 2 bases at V and 3 bases at J, with 14 bases between the two ends. The CDR3 DNA is TGTGCCAGCAGTTACCTTTCCAGGGAAAACTACGAGCAGTACTTC. Its protein is CASSYLSRENYEQYF.

The J gene is TRBJ2-1, the V gene TRBV6-5; D is perhaps TRBD2 (5 bases). Looked up from germline, CDR1 is MNHEY and CDR2 is SVGAGI. The CDR3 totals 13 residues. The V gene lost 2 bases and the J gene lost 7 bases, with 9 bases spanning the gap. The CDR3 coding sequence is TGTGCCAGCAGTTACATCGGGAAGAATGAGCAGTTCTTC. As protein: CASSYIGKNEQFF.

The V and J genes are TRBV5-1 and TRBJ2-7; 9 nucleotides match TRBD1. There are 15 residues in the CDR3. The V gene's germline CDR1 is SGHRS and CDR2 YFSETQ. V was pared by 4 bases and J by 6 bases, with 11 bases of the junction left unmatched. DNA of the CDR3: TGCGCCAGCAGCGGAACCGGGACAGGGAGGATCGAGCAGTACTTC. Amino acids: CASSGTGTGRIEQYF.

In its sample, this clonotype was seen a few times. The rearrangement links TRBV29-1 to TRBJ1-1, with D uncertain. The CDR3 loop spans 10 amino acids. Germline V CDR1 and CDR2: SQVTM, ANQGSEA. Trimming pared 5 bases from V and 3 bases from J, leaving 4 bases between. The CDR3 here is CSVFDTEAFF. CDR3 coding DNA: TGCAGCGTTTTTGACACTGAAGCTTTCTTT.

In this sample, this clonotype turned up a few times. The rearrangement uses TRBV6-5 and TRBJ2-1; 10 bases are a match to TRBD1. This CDR3 is 15 amino acids long. CDR1 is MNHEY, CDR2 SVGAGI, per germline. V lost 6 bases to trimming and J lost 3 bases; unmatched junction nucleotides: 5. The CDR3, as DNA: TGTGCCAGCAGGCCGACAGGGGGCGGCTACAATGAGCAGTTCTTC. Translation: CASRPTGGGYNEQFF.

The gene calls are TRBV5-1 and TRBJ2-2; no clear D gene. Germline V lookup: CDR1 SGHRS, CDR2 YFSETQ. The CDR3 contains 14 residues. V shed 0 bases and J shed 6 bases, with 9 bases lying between them. As DNA, the CDR3 is TGCGCCAGCAGCTTGGACTGGGATCCCGGGGAGCTGTTTTTT. This sequence encodes CASSLDWDPGELFF.

The chain employs TRBV6-5 and TRBJ2-4; 10 bases are a match to TRBD2. The last part of the DNA fits TRBJ2-7 better; the J call may be wrong. CDR1 is MNHEY, CDR2 SVGAGI, per germline. The CDR3 has 14 residues. In DNA, the CDR3 is TGTGCCAGCATGTCCCGGGGACTAGCGCACGAGCAGTACTTC. Translated, it gives CASMSRGLAHEQYF.

In this sample, this clonotype turned up many times. The CDR3 nucleotides are TGTGCCAGCAGCTTACGCGGCAGGGGGCGCGAGCAGTACTTC. Residues: CASSLRGRGREQYF. V usage is TRBV7-2 and J usage is TRBJ2-7; 8 bases agree with TRBD1. This CDR3 is 14 amino acids long. The germline gives CDR1 SGHTA, CDR2 FQGNSA. V was pared by 2 bases and J by 6 bases, with 6 bases of the junction left unmatched.

CDR3 nucleotides: TGTGCCAGCTCACCTACAGACAGGGGGGACTATGGCTACACCTTC. Protein product: CASSPTDRGDYGYTF. The chain is built from TRBV18 and TRBJ1-2; TRBD1 matches at 9 bases. CDR1 and CDR2 (germline): KGHSH, LQKENI. This CDR3 is built from 15 residues. The V segment lost 3 bases and the J segment 3 bases; nucleotides outside the gene matches: 5.

The chain links TRBV5-1 to TRBJ2-6; D uncertain. There are 16 residues in the CDR3. The germline CDR1 and CDR2 sequences are SGHRS and YFSETQ. V lost 3 bases and J lost 0, with 10 bases in between. The CDR3 spells CASSSFLSSGANVLTF. CDR3 bases: TGCGCCAGCAGCTCCTTTCTTAGCTCTGGGGCCAACGTCCTGACTTTC.

J is TRBJ2-1 and V is TRBV5-1; D may be TRBD1 (6 bases). Per the germline V gene, CDR1 is SGHRS and CDR2 is YFSETQ. With 4 bases removed from V and 6 bases from J, the gap between germline ends came to 17 bases. The CDR3 consists of 15 residues. CDR3 loop: CASSAYTGQINEQFF. The DNA for the CDR3 is TGCGCCAGCAGCGCCTATACAGGACAGATCAATGAGCAGTTCTTC.

Concerning this clonotype: This clone may be a read error of a much larger clone one base away. The rearrangement joins TRBV4-3 to TRBJ2-7, with unresolved D. The germline gives CDR1 LGHNA, CDR2 YSLEER. There are 15 residues in the CDR3. CDR3 bases: TGCGCCAGCTGCCAAGAGCAATGGCACTCCTACGAGCAGTACTTC. Translating it yields CASCQEQWHSYEQYF.